Listed below are T cell receptor beta chains from one sample, sequenced in a study of cytomegalovirus exposure and HLA in healthy donors. Sequencing was performed with immunoSEQ multiplex PCR; in TCRdb, only in-frame clones are kept and a portion is missing. In the table there are 150,000 to 200,000 clones, around 83% of which are singletons. Sequenced sample: PBMCs. These receptors were taken from a woman aged 18-35 years in good health and CMV-seronegative. CDR3s include the opening cysteine and the closing phenylalanine or tryptophan. The order of the fields is J gene, D gene, V gene, clone size, CDR3 protein, CDR3 DNA. A D gene is named only where the DNA matches it firmly. Where a row states a size, it is once, few, many or the class of an expanded clone; other rows omit it.

j_gene: TRBJ1-1
d_gene: NA
v_gene: TRBV29-1
abundance: few
CDR3aa: CSVVRIEAEAFF
CDR3nt: TGCAGCGTTGTTAGAATAGAGGCTGAAGCTTTCTTT

j_gene: TRBJ1-3
d_gene: TRBD1
v_gene: TRBV4-3
abundance: NA
CDR3aa: CASSQGTDSGNTIYF
CDR3nt: TGCGCCAGCAGCCAGGGGACAGACTCTGGAAACACCATATATTTT

j_gene: TRBJ2-2
d_gene: NA
v_gene: TRBV5-1
abundance: NA
CDR3aa: CASSTDQYGELFF
CDR3nt: TGCGCCAGCAGCACAGACCAGTACGGGGAGCTGTTTTTT

j_gene: TRBJ1-4
d_gene: TRBD1
v_gene: TRBV6-5
abundance: NA
CDR3aa: CASRLTTGASEKLFF
CDR3nt: TGTGCCAGCAGACTAACGACAGGGGCCAGTGAAAAACTGTTTTTT

j_gene: TRBJ1-1
d_gene: TRBD1
v_gene: TRBV5-4
abundance: once
CDR3aa: CASSPGGQGAGTEAFF
CDR3nt: TGTGCCAGCAGCCCTGGGGGGCAGGGGGCGGGTACTGAAGCTTTCTTT

j_gene: TRBJ2-2
d_gene: NA
v_gene: TRBV7-6
abundance: once
CDR3aa: CASSLGWQMNTGELFF
CDR3nt: TGTGCCAGCAGCTTAGGTTGGCAGATGAACACCGGGGAGCTGTTTTTT

j_gene: TRBJ2-7
d_gene: NA
v_gene: TRBV6-5
abundance: NA
CDR3aa: CASGQAHEQYF
CDR3nt: TGTGCCAGCGGTCAAGCCCACGAGCAGTACTTC

j_gene: TRBJ1-1
d_gene: NA
v_gene: TRBV9
abundance: NA
CDR3aa: CASSTGLTNTEAFF
CDR3nt: TGTGCCAGCAGCACCGGACTTACGAACACTGAAGCTTTCTTT

j_gene: TRBJ2-3
d_gene: TRBD2
v_gene: TRBV5-5
abundance: NA
CDR3aa: CASSLELAGPGGHTDTQYF
CDR3nt: TGTGCCAGCAGCTTGGAACTAGCGGGACCGGGTGGGCACACAGATACGCAGTATTTT

j_gene: TRBJ1-1
d_gene: NA
v_gene: TRBV27
abundance: once
CDR3aa: CASSSGDTEAFF
CDR3nt: TGTGCCAGCAGTTCCGGGGACACTGAAGCTTTCTTT

j_gene: TRBJ2-1
d_gene: NA
v_gene: TRBV29-1
abundance: NA
CDR3aa: CSVAEDNEQFF
CDR3nt: TGCAGCGTTGCGGAGGACAATGAGCAGTTCTTC